This T cell receptor beta chain was documented in a study of shared clonotypes between healthy human individuals. Only in-frame clones appear in the TCRdb table, and some are missing; sequencing was by immunoSEQ multiplex PCR. The data hold over 2 million clones, with about 94% observed a single time. Terminally differentiated effector memory CD45RA+ cells were left out of the naive CD8 fraction, which was CD45RO-negative and positively selected for CCR7. Sequencing was performed on naive CD8+ T cells sorted from blood. The TCR was taken from a young man in good health.

The CDR3 nucleotides are TGCGCCAGCAGCGTAGGAGGGGCCACAGATACGCAGTATTTT. Its translation: CASSVGGATDTQYF. V is TRBV5-1 and J is TRBJ2-3, with a tentative D call TRBD2 (6 bases). Deletions cut 4 bases from V and 2 bases from J, with 11 bases between. The CDR3 runs 14 residues. Germline V lookup: CDR1 SGHRS, CDR2 YFSETQ.